The present entry profiles one T cell receptor (beta chain) with its context. This sample was included in a study of OX40 agonist ivuxolimab in advanced cancers. Study-level information: Three dose-escalation patients had partial responses: one with hepatocellular carcinoma and two with cutaneous melanoma.

Sequencing was performed with immunoSEQ multiplex PCR; in TCRdb, only in-frame clones are kept and a portion is missing. The table records some 57,000 clones, about 89% of them present only once. Per germline, CDR1 MDHEN and CDR2 SYDVKM. Trimming took 7 bases from V and 6 from J, leaving 24 bases between them. There are 16 residues in the CDR3. The material sequenced was CD4+ or CD8+ T cells sorted from blood, taken in a trial of the OX40 agonist ivuxolimab. The chain recombines TRBV28 with TRBJ1-1; tentatively, D is TRBD1 (6 bases). This TCR derives from an adult with an advanced solid tumor such as melanoma, head and neck, liver or kidney cancer. CDR3 protein: CASIYSAGRGYPEAFF. Here the CDR3 DNA reads TGTGCCAGCATTTACTCGGCAGGCAGGGGCTACCCTGAAGCTTTCTTT.